The 15 T cell receptor beta chains in this list originate from one sample, sequenced in a study of memory CD4+ T cells and cytomegalovirus serostatus. The sort gate was single viable CD3+CD4+CD8-CD45RO+ cells for memory CD4+ T cells. Here immunoSEQ multiplex PCR was the method, and the copy in TCRdb shows in-frame clones only, minus some. Of some 87,000 clones listed, 75% to 90% are singletons. Specimen: memory CD4+ T cells from blood. These receptors originate from an adult in good health and CMV-seropositive.

This chain links TRBV9 with TRBJ1-2, with D possibly TRBD1 on 6 matching bases. The CDR3 is 15 residues long. The V gene lost 0 bases and the J gene lost 6 bases, with 15 bases spanning the gap. Germline CDR1 is SGDLS and CDR2 is YYNGEE. The CDR3 DNA sequence: TGTGCCAGCAGCGTAGGTACGGGGGCGCATGATGGCTACACCTTC. Its protein is CASSVGTGAHDGYTF.

The CDR3: CASSFNKFPDTQYF. CDR3 nucleotides: TGTGCCAGCAGCTTTAACAAGTTTCCAGATACGCAGTATTTT. This rearrangement joins TRBV7-2 to TRBJ2-3, with no clear D. The CDR3 is 14 residues long. V was pared by 3 bases and J by 4 bases, with 11 bases between. Germline V gene lookup returns CDR1 SGHTA and CDR2 FQGNSA.

Only one count was recorded for this clone. This sequence joins TRBV6-5 and TRBJ1-2; tentatively, D is TRBD1 (6 bases). Germline V CDR1 and CDR2: MNHEY, SVGAGI. V shed 0 bases and J shed 7 bases, with 12 bases lying between them. This CDR3 comprises 14 residues. The CDR3 region is CASSYSGGRRGYTF. As DNA, the CDR3 is TGTGCCAGCAGTTACTCGGGGGGGCGGCGTGGCTACACCTTC.

The chain uses TRBV14 and TRBJ1-2, with D unresolved. Trimming took 1 base from V and 3 from J, leaving 9 bases between them. In germline, CDR1 is SGHDN, CDR2 FVKESK. This CDR3 spans 14 amino acids. CDR3 loop: CASSQVGPDYGYTF. In DNA form, the CDR3 reads TGTGCCAGCAGCCAAGTTGGGCCAGACTATGGCTACACCTTC. Using reference TRBV14 and TRBJ1-2 for the parts outside the CDR3, the full variable domain is EAGVTQFPSHSVIEKGQTVTLRCDPISGHDNLYWYRRVMGKEIKFLLHFVKESKQDESGMPNNRFLAERTGGTYSTLKVQPAELEDSGVYFCASSQVGPDYGYTFGSGTRLTVV.

The chain recombines TRBV9 with TRBJ1-2, with D tentatively TRBD1 (5 bases). Germline CDR1 and CDR2: SGDLS and YYNGEE. This CDR3 comprises 15 residues. V was trimmed by 0 bases and J by 4 bases, leaving 13 bases between them. Written as DNA, the CDR3 is TGTGCCAGCAGCGTAGGGGGTTTGGGGACCTATGGCTACACCTTC. It is translated as CASSVGGLGTYGYTF.

This clone occurred once. The J gene is TRBJ2-2, the V gene TRBV21-1; the listed D gene, TRBD1, was not tested against the DNA. TRBV21-1 is reported as a pseudogene. The CDR3 loop spans 17 amino acids. This CDR3 is CASSSPPGRGIHGEPFF. The CDR3 bases are TGTGCCAGCAGCTCCCCACCTGGCAGGGGGATTCACGGGGAGCCGTTTTTT.

V gene TRBV7-2 combines with J gene TRBJ1-1; D perhaps matches TRBD1 (5 bases). The CDR3 is 12 amino acids. Germline assignment: CDR1 SGHTA and CDR2 FQGNSA. V lost 5 bases to trimming and J lost 5 bases, with 9 bases between them. CDR3 loop: CASSPRVTEAFF. The CDR3 coding sequence is TGTGCCAGCAGCCCCAGGGTTACTGAAGCTTTCTTT.

This sequence joins TRBV28 and TRBJ2-3; TRBD2 matches at 11 bases. The J segment lost 1 base and the V segment lost 6 bases, leaving 15 bases of the junction unmatched. CDR1 MDHEN and CDR2 SYDVKM come from the germline V gene. The CDR3 runs to 19 residues. The CDR3 DNA is TGTGCCAGCAGATCACAGGGTAGCGGGAGGGCCGGGGGCACAGATACGCAGTATTTT. Its translation is CASRSQGSGRAGGTDTQYF.

This clone was observed a handful of times. V gene TRBV7-6 combines with J gene TRBJ1-1, with 7 bases identical to TRBD1. V lost 2 bases, J lost 5 bases, and 2 bases stayed unmatched. Germline V gene lookup returns CDR1 SGHVS and CDR2 FNYEAQ. This CDR3 region has 13 residues. The CDR3 sequence is CASSLTGETEAFF. CDR3 DNA sequence: TGTGCCAGCAGCTTAACAGGGGAGACTGAAGCTTTCTTT.

The rearrangement links TRBV5-6 to TRBJ2-3; D remains unclear. Germline V lookup: CDR1 SGHDT, CDR2 YYEEEE. CDR3 size: 14 residues. V was clipped by 0 bases and J by 4 bases, with 9 bases between them. In nucleotides, the CDR3 is TGTGCCAGCAGCTTGGGAGACGTCGCAGATACGCAGTATTTT. Translating it yields CASSLGDVADTQYF.

The chain couples TRBV28 to TRBJ1-2; 8 bases line up with TRBD1. The CDR3 spans 13 residues. Per germline, CDR1 MDHEN and CDR2 SYDVKM. The V and J ends lost 5 bases and 3 bases, in that order; junction bases with no gene match: 2. In DNA form, the CDR3 reads TGTGCCAGCAGTAGACAGGGGCACTATGGCTACACCTTC. It translates to CASSRQGHYGYTF.

The gene calls are TRBV5-1 and TRBJ1-2; 10 bases agree with TRBD1. Germline V gene sequence: CDR1 SGHRS, CDR2 YFSETQ. The ends lost 2 bases at V and 4 bases at J; junction bases unmatched: 8. CDR3 length: 16 amino acids. The CDR3: CASSFRDRGDVYGYTF. The CDR3 nucleotides read TGCGCCAGCAGCTTTAGGGACAGGGGAGATGTCTATGGCTACACCTTC.

J is TRBJ2-7 and V is TRBV5-6; D is possibly TRBD1 (6 bases). Per the germline V gene, CDR1 is SGHDT and CDR2 is YYEEEE. There are 13 residues in the CDR3. Trimming stripped 1 base from V and 5 bases from J, with 10 bases between. The CDR3 coding sequence is TGTGCCAGCAGCTTGAGGACAGTCGACGAGCAGTACTTC. Residues: CASSLRTVDEQYF.

V usage is TRBV6-5 and J usage is TRBJ1-2; D perhaps matches TRBD1 (6 bases). V was cut by 5 bases and J by 8 bases, with 15 bases left in between. Germline CDR1 is MNHEY and CDR2 is SVGAGI. The CDR3 contains 13 residues. CDR3: CASSPRGKMGYTF. DNA of the CDR3: TGTGCCAGCAGTCCCAGGGGTAAAATGGGCTACACCTTC.

The gene calls are TRBV27 and TRBJ2-7, with D hard to call. V was cut by 4 bases and J by 4 bases, with 5 bases left in between. This CDR3 has 11 amino acids. Per germline, CDR1 MNHEY and CDR2 SMNVEV (reference sequence). The DNA for the CDR3 is TGTGCCAGCAGTTCCAGATACGAGCAGTACTTC. Amino acid sequence: CASSSRYEQYF.